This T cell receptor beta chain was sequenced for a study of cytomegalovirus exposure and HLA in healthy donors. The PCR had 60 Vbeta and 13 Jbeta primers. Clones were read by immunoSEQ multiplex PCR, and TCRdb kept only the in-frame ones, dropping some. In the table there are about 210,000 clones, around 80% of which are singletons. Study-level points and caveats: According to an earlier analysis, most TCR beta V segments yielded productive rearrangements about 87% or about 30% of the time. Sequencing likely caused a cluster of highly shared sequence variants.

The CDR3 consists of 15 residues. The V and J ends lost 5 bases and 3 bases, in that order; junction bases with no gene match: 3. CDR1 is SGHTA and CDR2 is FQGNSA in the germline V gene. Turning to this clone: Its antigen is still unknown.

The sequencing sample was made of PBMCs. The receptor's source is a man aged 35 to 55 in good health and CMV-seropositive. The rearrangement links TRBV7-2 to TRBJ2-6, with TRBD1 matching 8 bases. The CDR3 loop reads CASSPGQGGANVLTF. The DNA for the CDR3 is TGTGCCAGCAGCCCCGGACAGGGTGGGGCCAACGTCCTGACTTTC.